These T cell receptor beta chains were read from a single sample in a study of cytomegalovirus exposure and HLA in healthy donors. Sequencing was performed with immunoSEQ multiplex PCR; in TCRdb, only in-frame clones are kept and a portion is missing. The repertoire holds 130,000 or so clones, with about four fifths as singletons. The sequenced sample was PBMCs. These receptors came from a man in his thirties or forties in good health and CMV-seronegative. CDR3s include the opening cysteine and the closing phenylalanine or tryptophan. D genes are given only for firm matches. Part of the rows lack a size; the others show once, few, many or a class for expanded clones.

>TRBD2|few|TRBV2|TRBJ2-5
CASRPRTSVLGLETQYF
TGTGCCAGCAGGCCCCGGACTAGCGTTCTTGGTTTAGAGACCCAGTACTTC
>.|.|TRBV13|TRBJ1-3
CASSPGHGSGNTIYF
TGTGCCAGCAGCCCCGGACACGGTTCTGGAAACACCATATATTTT
>.|.|TRBV2|TRBJ2-7
CASSRSNPRPEQYF
TGTGCCAGCAGTCGGTCGAATCCCAGGCCTGAGCAGTACTTC
>.|.|TRBV5-4|TRBJ2-3
CASRSNRGTDTQYF
TGTGCCAGCAGATCGAACAGGGGCACAGATACGCAGTATTTT
>.|.|TRBV21-1|TRBJ2-7
CASVAGGFHEQYF
TGTGCCAGCGTAGCGGGAGGGTTCCACGAGCAGTACTTC
>TRBD2|.|TRBV5-8|TRBJ2-2
CASSFGSGRRLTGELFF
TGTGCCAGCAGCTTTGGTAGCGGGAGGAGATTGACCGGGGAGCTGTTTTTT
>.|.|TRBV19|TRBJ1-1
CASKASRGFTEAFF
TGTGCCAGTAAGGCTTCGAGGGGGTTCACTGAAGCTTTCTTT
>.|.|TRBV13|TRBJ2-7
CASSASRAGYEQYF
TGTGCCAGCAGCGCATCCCGGGCGGGATACGAGCAGTACTTC
>.|.|TRBV7-9|TRBJ2-7
CASSSGVGSYEQYF
TGTGCCAGCAGCTCAGGGGTCGGCTCCTACGAGCAGTACTTC
>TRBD1|.|TRBV28|TRBJ1-2
CASSFLDRGYGYTF
TGTGCCAGCAGTTTCTTGGACAGGGGTTATGGCTACACCTTC
>.|.|TRBV28|TRBJ2-2
CASRRHAETGELFF
TGTGCCAGCAGAAGACACGCTGAAACCGGGGAGCTGTTTTTT
>.|.|TRBV5-1|TRBJ2-5
CASSLVWGPETQYF
TGCGCCAGCAGCTTGGTGTGGGGGCCTGAGACCCAGTACTTC
>.|.|TRBV7-9|TRBJ2-5
CASSRLGTSQETQYF
TGTGCCAGCAGCCGACTCGGGACATCACAAGAGACCCAGTACTTC
>TRBD2|.|TRBV5-1|TRBJ2-2
CASSLPLAGGLTGELFF
TGCGCCAGCAGCTTGCCTTTAGCGGGGGGGCTCACCGGGGAGCTGTTTTTT
>TRBD1|.|TRBV6-5|TRBJ2-7
CASSLGQGASYEQYF
TGTGCCAGCAGCCTTGGACAGGGGGCTTCCTACGAGCAGTACTTC
>.|few|TRBV7-8|TRBJ2-7
CASGERTYEQYF
TGTGCCAGCGGGGAGCGGACCTACGAGCAGTACTTC
>.|.|TRBV7-9|TRBJ2-5
CASSLVTGQLTQYF
TGTGCCAGCAGCTTAGTCACCGGACAGCTAACCCAGTACTTC
>TRBD1|.|TRBV5-1|TRBJ1-1
CASSSGTGLDTEAFF
TGCGCCAGCAGCTCTGGGACAGGGTTGGACACTGAAGCTTTCTTT
>.|.|TRBV6-5|TRBJ1-4
CASSYSGASGEKLFF
TGTGCCAGCAGTTACTCGGGGGCATCTGGTGAAAAACTGTTTTTT
>TRBD1|.|TRBV18|TRBJ1-2
CASRQGFYGYTF
TGTGCCAGCCGACAGGGATTCTATGGCTACACCTTC
>.|.|TRBV7-9|TRBJ2-4
CASSLMSSRLQYF
TGTGCCAGCAGCTTAATGTCTAGCAGGCTGCAGTACTTC
>TRBD2|.|TRBV27|TRBJ2-1
CATGTSGIYEQFF
TGTGCCACCGGGACTAGCGGGATATATGAGCAGTTCTTC
>.|.|TRBV30|TRBJ2-4
CAWSSLRALGGIQYF
TGTGCCTGGAGTAGTTTGCGGGCCCTCGGAGGGATTCAGTACTTC
>TRBD2|.|TRBV5-4|TRBJ2-1
CASSGAGGRSYNEQFF
TGTGCCAGCAGCGGGGCGGGGGGCCGCTCCTACAATGAGCAGTTCTTC
>.|.|TRBV6-6|TRBJ2-4
CASSYSRALAKNIQYF
TGTGCCAGCAGTTATTCGAGGGCGCTAGCCAAAAACATTCAGTACTTC
>TRBD2|.|TRBV5-1|TRBJ2-3
CASSWPVEAGSTDTQYF
TGCGCCAGCAGCTGGCCTGTCGAAGCGGGGAGCACAGATACGCAGTATTTT
>TRBD1|.|TRBV30|TRBJ1-1
CAWSGQGAEAFF
TGTGCCTGGAGTGGACAGGGGGCTGAAGCTTTCTTT
>.|.|TRBV5-1|TRBJ2-6
CASSPTGPSSPGANVLTF
TGCGCCAGCAGCCCGACCGGGCCGTCTAGCCCTGGGGCCAACGTCCTGACTTTC
>TRBD2|once|TRBV5-1|TRBJ2-1
CASSGTSGMNEQFF
TGCGCCAGCAGCGGGACTAGCGGGATGAATGAGCAGTTCTTC
>TRBD2|.|TRBV28|TRBJ2-7
CASSLGGLATSYEQYF
TGTGCCAGCAGTTTAGGGGGACTAGCGACTTCCTACGAGCAGTACTTC
>.|.|TRBV5-6|TRBJ1-4
CASSLGAGNEKLFF
TGTGCCAGCAGCTTGGGGGCAGGCAATGAAAAACTGTTTTTT
>TRBD2|.|TRBV28|TRBJ2-7
CASSSLGDGGVAYEQYF
TGTGCCAGCAGTTCTCTCGGGGATGGGGGGGTGGCTTACGAGCAGTACTTC
>TRBD1|.|TRBV11-2|TRBJ2-7
CASSLGGRGRTYEQYF
TGTGCCAGCAGCTTAGGGGGCAGGGGGCGCACCTACGAGCAGTACTTC
>TRBD1|.|TRBV27|TRBJ1-6
CASSIGTGPYNSPLHF
TGTGCCAGCAGTATAGGGACAGGGCCTTATAATTCACCCCTCCACTTT
>TRBD1|once|TRBV5-1|TRBJ1-2
CASSYDRGNYGYTF
TGCGCCAGCAGCTACGACAGGGGAAACTATGGCTACACCTTC
>.|.|TRBV11-2|TRBJ1-6
CASSPYRQGNSPLHF
TGTGCCAGCAGCCCTTACAGGCAGGGGAATTCACCCCTCCACTTT
>.|.|TRBV9|TRBJ2-7
CASSIGAGLRAYEQYF
TGTGCCAGCAGCATAGGGGCAGGGTTGCGCGCCTACGAGCAGTACTTC
>TRBD1|once|TRBV10-3|TRBJ1-2
CAISESGGNYGYTF
TGTGCCATCAGTGAGTCAGGGGGCAACTATGGCTACACCTTC
>TRBD1|.|TRBV5-5|TRBJ1-2
CASSLHDRGQYGYTF
TGTGCCAGCAGCTTACACGACAGGGGGCAATATGGCTACACCTTC
>.|.|TRBV27|TRBJ2-1
CASSFVGAVNEQFF
TGTGCCAGCAGTTTTGTAGGGGCGGTGAATGAGCAGTTCTTC
>.|.|TRBV19|TRBJ2-3
CASSITGGVQPDTQYF
TGTGCCAGTAGTATAACGGGGGGCGTACAACCAGATACGCAGTATTTT
>TRBD2|few|TRBV7-2|TRBJ2-6
CASSTPGGTGANVLTF
TGTGCCAGCAGCACGCCGGGAGGCACTGGGGCCAACGTCCTGACTTTC
>TRBD1|.|TRBV10-2|TRBJ2-7
CASSRQGRVGQYF
TGCGCCAGCAGTCGACAGGGAAGGGTCGGGCAGTACTTC
>TRBD2|.|TRBV28|TRBJ2-1
CASSPPTSGRAAGQFF
TGTGCCAGCAGTCCCCCAACTAGCGGGAGGGCCGCGGGGCAGTTCTTC
>TRBD1|.|TRBV2|TRBJ2-7
CASSPQGAIGEQYF
TGTGCCAGCAGTCCTCAGGGGGCTATTGGGGAGCAGTACTTC
>.|.|TRBV15|TRBJ1-2
CATSSGGSGYTF
TGTGCCACCAGCAGCGGGGGTTCTGGCTACACCTTC
>TRBD1|.|TRBV6-1|TRBJ2-7
CASRRGQGVEQYF
TGTGCCAGCAGGAGGGGACAGGGGGTCGAGCAGTACTTC
>.|few|TRBV4-1|TRBJ1-1
CASSQGPGENTEAFF
TGCGCCAGCAGCCAGGGACCGGGGGAGAACACTGAAGCTTTCTTT
>TRBD2|.|TRBV28|TRBJ2-5
CASSFLAERETQYF
TGTGCCAGCAGTTTTCTAGCGGAGAGGGAGACCCAGTACTTC
>TRBD2|once|TRBV7-6|TRBJ2-7
CASSLLSGAMDEQYF
TGTGCCAGCAGTTTACTTAGCGGGGCGATGGACGAGCAGTACTTC
>TRBD1|few|TRBV6-1|TRBJ2-1
CASRMLGTGGYEQFF
TGTGCCAGCAGGATGCTGGGGACAGGGGGCTATGAGCAGTTCTTC
>TRBD1|.|TRBV19|TRBJ1-2
CASRDRENLPNNYGYTF
TGTGCCAGCAGGGACAGGGAGAATCTCCCAAATAACTATGGCTACACCTTC
>.|once|TRBV6-1|TRBJ1-1
CASISRKGGTEAFF
TGTGCCAGCATTAGCAGGAAAGGAGGCACTGAAGCTTTCTTT